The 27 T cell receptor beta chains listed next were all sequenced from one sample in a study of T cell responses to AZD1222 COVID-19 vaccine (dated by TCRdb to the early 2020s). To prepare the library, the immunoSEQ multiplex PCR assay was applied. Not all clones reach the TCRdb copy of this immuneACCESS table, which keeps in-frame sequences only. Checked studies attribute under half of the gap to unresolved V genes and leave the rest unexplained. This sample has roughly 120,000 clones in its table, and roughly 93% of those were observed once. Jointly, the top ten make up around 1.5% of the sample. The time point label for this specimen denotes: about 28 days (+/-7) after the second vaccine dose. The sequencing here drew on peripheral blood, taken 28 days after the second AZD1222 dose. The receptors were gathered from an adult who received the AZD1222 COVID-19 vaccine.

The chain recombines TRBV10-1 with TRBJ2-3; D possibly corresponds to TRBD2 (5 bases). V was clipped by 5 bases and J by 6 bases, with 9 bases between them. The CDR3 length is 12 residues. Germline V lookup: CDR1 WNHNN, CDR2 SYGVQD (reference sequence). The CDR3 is CASSLEGDTQYF. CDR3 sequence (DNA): TGCGCCAGCAGTCTCGAGGGTGATACGCAGTATTTT.

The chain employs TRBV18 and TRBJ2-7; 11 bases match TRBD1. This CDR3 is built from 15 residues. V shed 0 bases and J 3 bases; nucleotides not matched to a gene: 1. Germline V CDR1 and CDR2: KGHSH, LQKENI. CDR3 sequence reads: CASSPPGTGGYEQYF. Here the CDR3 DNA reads TGTGCCAGCTCACCACCCGGGACAGGGGGCTACGAGCAGTACTTC.

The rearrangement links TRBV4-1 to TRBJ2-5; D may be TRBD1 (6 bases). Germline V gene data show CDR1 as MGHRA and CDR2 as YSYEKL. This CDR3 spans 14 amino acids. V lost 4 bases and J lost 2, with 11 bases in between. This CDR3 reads CASSLGQSQETQYF. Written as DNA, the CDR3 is TGCGCCAGCAGCCTCGGACAGAGTCAAGAGACCCAGTACTTC.

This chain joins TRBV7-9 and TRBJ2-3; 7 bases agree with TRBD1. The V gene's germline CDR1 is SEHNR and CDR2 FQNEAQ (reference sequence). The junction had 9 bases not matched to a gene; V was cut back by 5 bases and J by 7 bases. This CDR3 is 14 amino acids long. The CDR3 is CASSPMTGQYTQYF. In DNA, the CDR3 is TGTGCCAGCAGCCCTATGACGGGACAGTATACGCAGTATTTT.

CDR3 nucleotide sequence: TGTGCCAGCAGCCGACAGGGGAGTGGAAACACCATATATTTT. This translates into CASSRQGSGNTIYF. This chain connects TRBV7-8 to TRBJ1-3; 8 bases line up with TRBD1. Per germline, CDR1 SGHVS and CDR2 FQNEAQ. The CDR3 contains 14 residues. V lost 5 bases to trimming and J lost 3 bases; unmatched junction nucleotides: 3. The entire variable domain, with the rest obtained from reference TRBV7-8 and TRBJ1-3, is as follows: GAGVSQSPRYKVAKRGQDVALRCDPISGHVSLFWYQQALGQGPEFLTYFQNEAQLDKSGLPSDRFFAERPEGSVSTLKIQRTQQEDSAVYLCASSRQGSGNTIYFGEGSWLTVV.

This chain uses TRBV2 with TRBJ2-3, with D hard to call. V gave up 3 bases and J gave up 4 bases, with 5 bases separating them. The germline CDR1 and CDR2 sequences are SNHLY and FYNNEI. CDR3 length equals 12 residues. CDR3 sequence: CASSDRADTQYF. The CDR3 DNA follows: TGTGCCAGCAGTGATAGAGCAGATACGCAGTATTTT.

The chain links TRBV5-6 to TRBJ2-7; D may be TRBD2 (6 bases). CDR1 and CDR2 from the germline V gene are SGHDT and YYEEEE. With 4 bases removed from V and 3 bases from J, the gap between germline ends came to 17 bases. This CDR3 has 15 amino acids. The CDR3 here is CASSAAQGGFYEQYF. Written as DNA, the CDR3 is TGTGCCAGCAGCGCGGCGCAGGGAGGCTTCTACGAGCAGTACTTC.

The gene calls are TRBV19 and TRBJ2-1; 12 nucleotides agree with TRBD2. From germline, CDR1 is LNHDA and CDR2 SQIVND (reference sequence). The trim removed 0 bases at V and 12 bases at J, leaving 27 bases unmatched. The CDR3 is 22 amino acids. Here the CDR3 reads CASSIDRDRRTDRTSGTRAQFF. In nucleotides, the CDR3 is TGTGCCAGTAGTATAGACCGGGACAGGCGAACCGACCGGACTAGCGGGACCCGGGCGCAGTTCTTC.

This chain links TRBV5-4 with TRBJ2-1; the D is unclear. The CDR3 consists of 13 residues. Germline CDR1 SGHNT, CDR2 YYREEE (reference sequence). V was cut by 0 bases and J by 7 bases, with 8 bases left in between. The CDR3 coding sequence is TGTGCCAGCAGCTTGGTACCAGGTAATGAGCAGTTCTTC. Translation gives CASSLVPGNEQFF.

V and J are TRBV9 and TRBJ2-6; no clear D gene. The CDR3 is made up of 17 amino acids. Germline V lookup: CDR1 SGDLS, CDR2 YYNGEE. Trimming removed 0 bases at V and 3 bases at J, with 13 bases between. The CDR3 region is CASSVGSRNFGANVLTF. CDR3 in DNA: TGTGCCAGCAGCGTAGGATCCAGGAACTTTGGGGCCAACGTCCTGACTTTC.

The CDR3 region is CASSWDGQGAYGYTF. The DNA of the CDR3 is TGTGCCAGCAGCTGGGATGGACAGGGGGCCTATGGCTACACCTTC. V gene TRBV5-8 combines with J gene TRBJ1-2, with 11 bases lining up with TRBD1. The germline V gene has CDR1 SGHTS and CDR2 YDEGEE. Trimming at V came to 3 bases and at J to 4 bases, leaving 5 bases not matched to a gene. The CDR3 is made up of 15 amino acids. The whole variable domain, remainder taken from reference TRBV5-8 and TRBJ1-2, is EAGVTQSPTHLIKTRGQQATLRCSPISGHTSVYWYQQALGLGLQFLLWYDEGEERNRGNFPPRFSGRQFPNYSSELNVNALELEDSALYLCASSWDGQGAYGYTFGSGTRLTVV.

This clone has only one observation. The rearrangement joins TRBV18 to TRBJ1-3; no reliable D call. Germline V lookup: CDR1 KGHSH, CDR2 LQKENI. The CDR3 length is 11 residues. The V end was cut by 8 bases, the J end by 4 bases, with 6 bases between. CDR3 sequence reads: CASRSGNTIYF. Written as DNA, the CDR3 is TGTGCCAGCCGGTCGGGAAACACCATATATTTT.

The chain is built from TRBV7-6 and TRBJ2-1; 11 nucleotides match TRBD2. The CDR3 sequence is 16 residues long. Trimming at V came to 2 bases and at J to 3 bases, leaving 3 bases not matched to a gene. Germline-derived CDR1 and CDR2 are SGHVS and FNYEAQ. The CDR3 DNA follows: TGTGCCAGCAGCTTAAGGGGGACTAGCGGCTACAATGAGCAGTTCTTC. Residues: CASSLRGTSGYNEQFF.

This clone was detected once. For the CDR3, the DNA is TGTGCCAGCAACAGGAACTATGGCTACACCTTC. Its protein is CASNRNYGYTF. The V gene is TRBV28, the J gene TRBJ1-2; D possibly corresponds to TRBD1 (5 bases). Germline assignment: CDR1 MDHEN and CDR2 SYDVKM. The CDR3 runs 11 residues. V was clipped by 7 bases and J by 2 bases, with 5 bases between them.

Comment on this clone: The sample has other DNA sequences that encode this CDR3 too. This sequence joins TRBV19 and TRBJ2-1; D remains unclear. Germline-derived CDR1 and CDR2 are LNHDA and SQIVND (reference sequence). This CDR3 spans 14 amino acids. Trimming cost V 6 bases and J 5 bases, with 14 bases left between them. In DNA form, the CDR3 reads TGTGCCAGTAGCGTGCCTGGGCAGAACAATGAGCAGTTCTTC. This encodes CASSVPGQNNEQFF.

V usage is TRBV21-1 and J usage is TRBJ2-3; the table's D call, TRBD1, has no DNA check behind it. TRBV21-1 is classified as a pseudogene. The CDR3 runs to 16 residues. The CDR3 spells CASSKEVHRGLDTQYF. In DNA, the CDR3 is TGTGCCAGCAGCAAAGAGGTGCACAGGGGGCTCGATACGCAGTATTTT.

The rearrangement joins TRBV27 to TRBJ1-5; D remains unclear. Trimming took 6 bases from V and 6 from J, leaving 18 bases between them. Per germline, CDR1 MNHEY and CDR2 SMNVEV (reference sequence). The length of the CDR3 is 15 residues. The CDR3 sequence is CASSPFREGGQPQHF. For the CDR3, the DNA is TGTGCCAGCAGCCCTTTTCGGGAGGGTGGTCAGCCCCAGCATTTT.

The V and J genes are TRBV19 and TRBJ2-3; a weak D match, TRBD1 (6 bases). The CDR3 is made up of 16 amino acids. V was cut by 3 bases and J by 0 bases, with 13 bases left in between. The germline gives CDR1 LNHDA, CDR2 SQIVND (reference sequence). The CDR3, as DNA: TGTGCCAGTAGTATCTTCTTACAGGGAAGCACAGATACGCAGTATTTT. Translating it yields CASSIFLQGSTDTQYF.

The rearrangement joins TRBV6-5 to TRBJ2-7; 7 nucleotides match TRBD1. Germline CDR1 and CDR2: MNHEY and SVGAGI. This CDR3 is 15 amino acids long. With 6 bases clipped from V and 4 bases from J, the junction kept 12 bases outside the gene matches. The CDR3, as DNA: TGTGCCAGCAGGAAATCGACAGGGACAAGGTACGAGCAGTACTTC. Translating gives CASRKSTGTRYEQYF.

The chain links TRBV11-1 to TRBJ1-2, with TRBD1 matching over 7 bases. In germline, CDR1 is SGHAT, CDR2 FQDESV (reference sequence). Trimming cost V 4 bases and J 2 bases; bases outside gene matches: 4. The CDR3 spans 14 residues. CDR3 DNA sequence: TGTGCCAGCAGCTCAATACAGGGGAACTATGGCTACACCTTC. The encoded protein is CASSSIQGNYGYTF.

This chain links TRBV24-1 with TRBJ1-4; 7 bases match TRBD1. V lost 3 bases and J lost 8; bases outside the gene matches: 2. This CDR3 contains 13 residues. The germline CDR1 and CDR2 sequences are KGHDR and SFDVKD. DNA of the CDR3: TGTGCCACCAGTGATCAGGGGGGCGAAAAACTGTTTTTT. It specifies CATSDQGGEKLFF.

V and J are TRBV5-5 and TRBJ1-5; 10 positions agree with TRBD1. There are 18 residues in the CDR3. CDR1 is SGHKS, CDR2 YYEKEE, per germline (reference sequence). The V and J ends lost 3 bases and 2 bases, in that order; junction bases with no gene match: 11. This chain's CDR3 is CASSYRDRGPQGNQPQHF. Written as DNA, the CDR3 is TGTGCCAGCAGCTACAGGGACAGGGGTCCGCAGGGCAATCAGCCCCAGCATTTT.

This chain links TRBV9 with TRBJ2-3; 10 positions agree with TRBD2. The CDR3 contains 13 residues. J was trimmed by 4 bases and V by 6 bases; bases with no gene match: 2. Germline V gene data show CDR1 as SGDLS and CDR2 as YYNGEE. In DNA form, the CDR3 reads TGTGCCAGCAAGCGGGAGGGCCCAGATACGCAGTATTTT. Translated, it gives CASKREGPDTQYF.

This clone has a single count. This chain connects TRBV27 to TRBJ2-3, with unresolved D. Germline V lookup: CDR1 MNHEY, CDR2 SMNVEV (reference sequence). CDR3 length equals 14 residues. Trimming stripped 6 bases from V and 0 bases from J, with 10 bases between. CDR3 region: CASSPMTSTDTQYF. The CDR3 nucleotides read TGTGCCAGCAGCCCTATGACTAGCACAGATACGCAGTATTTT.

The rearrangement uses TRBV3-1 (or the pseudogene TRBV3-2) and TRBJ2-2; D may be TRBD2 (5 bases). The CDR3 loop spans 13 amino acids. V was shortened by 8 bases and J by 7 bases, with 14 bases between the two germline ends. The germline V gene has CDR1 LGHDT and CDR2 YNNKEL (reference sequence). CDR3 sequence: CASCLARIGELFF. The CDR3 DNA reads TGTGCCAGCTGTCTAGCCCGCATCGGGGAGCTGTTTTTT.

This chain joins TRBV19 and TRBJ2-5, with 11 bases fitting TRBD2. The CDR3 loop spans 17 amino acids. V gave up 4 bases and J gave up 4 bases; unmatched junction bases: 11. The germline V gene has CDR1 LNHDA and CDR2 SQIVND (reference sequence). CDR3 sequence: CASSTLPLSGRVETQYF. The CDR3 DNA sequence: TGTGCCAGTAGTACCCTCCCCCTTAGCGGGAGGGTAGAGACCCAGTACTTC.

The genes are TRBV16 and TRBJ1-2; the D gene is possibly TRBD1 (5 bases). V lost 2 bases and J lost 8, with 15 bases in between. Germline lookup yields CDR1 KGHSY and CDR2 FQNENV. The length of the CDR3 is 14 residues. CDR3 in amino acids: CASSQNSGEGGYTF. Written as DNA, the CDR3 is TGTGCCAGCAGCCAAAATTCCGGAGAGGGGGGCTACACCTTC.